Each of the 20 T cell receptor beta chains below was sequenced from the same sample in a study of identical twins. TCRdb ran MiXCR on the 5' RACE reads and lists one entry per CDR3 protein. The table includes some 1,600,000 distinct CDR3 sequences, under 35% detected once. The sequenced sample consisted of cord blood. These TCRs come from a newborn girl in good health.

Concerning this clonotype itself: At one boundary the junction diverges from the germline segment, which might be a read error. The chain has TRBV5-1 and TRBJ2-7, with 8 bases matching TRBD2. The length of the CDR3 is 17 residues. CDR1 and CDR2 (germline): SGHRS, YFSETQ. Written as DNA, the CDR3 is TGCGCCGGCAGCTTGTCTCGGCCGGGAGGGCTCTTCTACGAGCAGTACTTC. It is translated as CAGSLSRPGGLFYEQYF.

The CDR3 protein is CASSPGRPNYGYTF. The CDR3 DNA follows: TGTGCCAGCAGCCCAGGGCGCCCTAACTATGGCTACACCTTC. This chain connects TRBV7-6 to TRBJ1-2; a weak D match, TRBD1 (5 bases). From germline, CDR1 is SGHVS and CDR2 FNYEAQ. Between the trimmed V and J ends, which lost 5 bases and 0 bases, there was a span of 10 bases. This CDR3 has 14 amino acids.

This clonotype was found a few times. In DNA form, the CDR3 reads TGTGCCAGCAGTATCACAGGGGAACCAGATACGCAGTATTTT. It specifies CASSITGEPDTQYF. V is TRBV7-9 and J is TRBJ2-3, with 7 bases matching TRBD1. J lost 4 bases, V lost 6 bases, and 7 bases had no gene match. Per the germline V gene, CDR1 is SEHNR and CDR2 is FQNEAQ (reference sequence). This CDR3 spans 14 amino acids.

In this sample, this clonotype turned up a few times. The chain couples TRBV2 to TRBJ1-1; D is undetermined. The CDR3 loop spans 15 amino acids. V lost 6 bases, J lost 0 bases, and 14 bases lay in between. Germline V gene data show CDR1 as SNHLY and CDR2 as FYNNEI. The CDR3: CASRARETLNTEAFF. CDR3 bases: TGTGCCAGCAGGGCTCGCGAAACCTTGAACACTGAAGCTTTCTTT.

This clonotype has more than one count but fewer than ten. CDR3 protein: CASSPRTSGLSTDTQYF. CDR3 DNA sequence: TGTGCCAGCAGCCCGAGGACTAGCGGGCTGAGCACAGATACGCAGTATTTT. This rearrangement joins TRBV27 to TRBJ2-3, with TRBD2 identical over 11 bases. The length of the CDR3 is 17 residues. Trimming cost V 6 bases and J 0 bases; bases outside gene matches: 8. CDR1 and CDR2 (germline): MNHEY, SMNVEV (reference sequence).

This clonotype was seen many times. The genes are TRBV29-1 and TRBJ2-7; no definite D call. The CDR3 length is 12 residues. Between the trimmed V and J ends, which lost 5 bases and 0 bases, there was a span of 8 bases. The germline V gene encodes CDR1 SQVTM and CDR2 ANQGSEA. This CDR3 is CSVSTSSYEQYF. The CDR3 DNA follows: TGCAGCGTTTCGACGAGCTCCTACGAGCAGTACTTC.

Details on this clonotype: Compared with germline, one end of the junction differs, possibly owing to a read error. The rearrangement joins TRBV27 to TRBJ1-4; tentative D call: TRBD1 (5 bases). Germline assignment: CDR1 MNHEY and CDR2 SMNVEV (reference sequence). This CDR3 comprises 16 residues. CDR3 DNA sequence: TGTGCCTGCAGTTTATTGGGGGGAGCAACTAATGAAAAACTGTTTTTT. The encoded protein is CACSLLGGATNEKLFF.

This chain joins TRBV7-2 and TRBJ2-7; 10 bases match TRBD2. This CDR3 has 14 amino acids. Trimming removed 6 bases from V and 6 bases from J; junction bases left unmatched: 8. From germline, CDR1 is SGHTA and CDR2 FQGNSA. The DNA of the CDR3 is TGTGCCAGCAGGCGACTAGCGGGCTCTAGCGAGCAGTACTTC. Amino acid sequence: CASRRLAGSSEQYF.

In its sample, this clonotype was seen a few times. One junction end does not reproduce the germline sequence, and a read error may be involved. The V gene is TRBV6-1, the J gene TRBJ2-4, with 9 nucleotides matching TRBD2. Germline V gene lookup returns CDR1 MNHNS and CDR2 SASEGT. CDR3 length: 15 residues. DNA of the CDR3: TGTGCCCGCAGTGAACTAGCGGGAGCCAAAAACATTCAGTACTTC. It translates to CARSELAGAKNIQYF.

About this clonotype itself: Germline is not matched at one junction end, which may reflect a read error. The J gene is TRBJ2-3, the V gene TRBV27, with D possibly being TRBD1 (6 bases). Germline loops: CDR1 MNHEY, CDR2 SMNVEV (reference sequence). The CDR3 contains 13 residues. CDR3 sequence reads: CASNRDGADTRYF. DNA of the CDR3: TGTGCCAGCAACAGGGACGGAGCAGATACGCGGTATTTT.

The chain carries TRBV6-1 and TRBJ1-5, with 8 positions matching TRBD1. Germline V lookup: CDR1 MNHNS, CDR2 SASEGT. This CDR3 is 16 amino acids long. The V gene end was trimmed by 1 base and the J gene end by 5 bases; junction bases not matched to a gene: 7. The DNA for the CDR3 is TGTGCCAGCAGTGAAGACAACAGGGGGACCTATCAGCCCCAGCATTTT. Translation gives CASSEDNRGTYQPQHF.

The chain employs TRBV6-1 and TRBJ2-1; TRBD1 might be the D (8 bases). The CDR3 has 13 residues. Germline-derived CDR1 and CDR2 are MNHNS and SASEGT. Trimming shortened V by 7 bases and J by 10 bases, and 17 bases separated the two germline ends. The CDR3, as DNA: TGTGCCAGCACCCTCGGACAGGGACTAGAGCAGTTCTTC. Translated, it gives CASTLGQGLEQFF.

The J gene is TRBJ2-4, the V gene TRBV20-1; perhaps TRBD1 as D (7 bases). This CDR3 has 18 amino acids. In germline, CDR1 is DFQATT, CDR2 SNEGSKA (reference sequence). V was trimmed by 6 bases and J by 0 bases, leaving 24 bases between them. The CDR3 DNA reads as TGCAGTGCACCCAGCAGGGGGGCCACGACCCTAGCCAAAAACATTCAGTACTTC. It codes for CSAPSRGATTLAKNIQYF.

The DNA for the CDR3 is TGCGCCAGCAGCCAAGCCCCACTAGCGGGGGACAACACCGGGGAGCTGTTTTTT. Protein: CASSQAPLAGDNTGELFF. The gene calls are TRBV4-1 and TRBJ2-2, with 11 nucleotides matching TRBD2. V dropped 1 base and J dropped 2; count of bases not matched to a gene: 6. Germline V lookup: CDR1 MGHRA, CDR2 YSYEKL. The CDR3 extends over 18 amino acids.

This clonotype was counted only a few times. V and J are TRBV30 and TRBJ2-3, with 8 bases that match TRBD2. The V and J ends lost 4 bases and 0 bases, in that order; junction bases with no gene match: 6. Germline CDR1 reads GTSNPN; CDR2 reads SVGIG (reference sequence). CDR3 size: 15 residues. The CDR3 loop reads CAWNRGLASTDTQYF. The CDR3 region has the DNA TGTGCCTGGAACCGTGGACTAGCAAGCACAGATACGCAGTATTTT.

The chain couples TRBV11-2 to TRBJ2-1, with TRBD2 matching 13 bases. Trimming at V came to 2 bases and at J to 8 bases, leaving 6 bases not matched to a gene. The CDR3 contains 16 residues. Germline lookup yields CDR1 SGHAT and CDR2 FQNNGV. The CDR3 loop reads CASSLRLAGGVHEQFF. The CDR3 DNA follows: TGTGCCAGCAGCTTAAGACTAGCGGGGGGAGTCCATGAGCAGTTCTTC.

This clonotype was counted between two and nine times. The CDR3 is CASSKPTSSGTNEQYF. The CDR3, as DNA: TGTGCCAGCAGCAAACCAACTTCTAGCGGGACCAACGAGCAGTACTTC. The chain carries TRBV11-2 and TRBJ2-5; 9 positions agree with TRBD2. The end of the DNA is better explained by TRBJ2-7, so the J call may be wrong. CDR3 length equals 16 residues. Per germline, CDR1 SGHAT and CDR2 FQNNGV.

This chain uses TRBV12-3 or TRBV12-4 with TRBJ2-5; D ambiguous. The CDR3 is 14 residues long. Trimming removed 2 bases at V and 0 bases at J, with 7 bases between. The CDR3 bases are TGTGCCAGCAGTTTACGAGGACACCAAGAGACCCAGTACTTC. This codes for CASSLRGHQETQYF.

The chain is built from TRBV12-3 or TRBV12-4 and TRBJ1-4, with TRBD1 as a possible D gene (6 bases). V was trimmed by 6 bases and J by 4 bases, leaving 18 bases between them. The CDR3 has 16 amino acids. The CDR3 DNA reads TGTGCCAGCAGCCCCAACACGGGGGCATATAATGAAAAACTGTTTTTT. Its protein is CASSPNTGAYNEKLFF.

This clonotype was seen only a few times. V and J are TRBV6-4 and TRBJ2-1; maybe TRBD1 (6 bases). This CDR3 has 14 residues. CDR1 and CDR2 from the germline V gene are MRHNA and SNTAGT. Trimming cost V 4 bases and J 3 bases, with 10 bases left between them. The CDR3 DNA is TGTGCCAGCAGTGCAGGGGACAACTACAATGAGCAGTTCTTC. It yields the protein CASSAGDNYNEQFF.